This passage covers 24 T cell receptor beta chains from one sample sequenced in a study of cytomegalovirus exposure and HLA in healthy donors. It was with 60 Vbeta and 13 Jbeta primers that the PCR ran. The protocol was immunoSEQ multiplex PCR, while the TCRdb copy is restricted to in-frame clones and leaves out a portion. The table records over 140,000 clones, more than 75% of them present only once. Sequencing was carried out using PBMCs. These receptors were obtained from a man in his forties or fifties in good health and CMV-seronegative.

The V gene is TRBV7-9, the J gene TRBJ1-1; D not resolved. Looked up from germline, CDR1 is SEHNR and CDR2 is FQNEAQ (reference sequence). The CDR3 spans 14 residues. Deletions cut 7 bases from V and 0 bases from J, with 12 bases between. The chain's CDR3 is CASIRSGVNTEAFF. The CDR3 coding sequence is TGTGCCAGCATCAGATCCGGGGTGAACACTGAAGCTTTCTTT.

The CDR3 DNA reads TGTGCCAGCAGCTTACAGGGGACCGGGGAGCTGTTTTTT. Protein product: CASSLQGTGELFF. This chain connects TRBV7-3 to TRBJ2-2; possible D gene TRBD1, 6 bases. V lost 2 bases, J lost 5 bases, and 6 bases lay in between. Per germline, CDR1 SGHTA and CDR2 FQGTGA. This CDR3 is 13 amino acids long.

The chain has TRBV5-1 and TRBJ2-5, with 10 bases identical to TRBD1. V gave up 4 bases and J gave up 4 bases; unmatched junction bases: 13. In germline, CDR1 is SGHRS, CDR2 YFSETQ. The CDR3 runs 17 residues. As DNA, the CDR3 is TGCGCCAGCAGCCTGGGACAGGGGTCACCCTCACGAGAGACCCAGTACTTC. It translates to CASSLGQGSPSRETQYF.

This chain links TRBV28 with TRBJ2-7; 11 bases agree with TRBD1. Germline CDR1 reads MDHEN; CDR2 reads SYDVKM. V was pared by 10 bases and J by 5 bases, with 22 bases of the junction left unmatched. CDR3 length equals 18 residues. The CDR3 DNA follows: TGTGCCACATCAACTTCGAAACCGGGACAGGGGGTATTTGACGAGCAGTACTTC. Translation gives CATSTSKPGQGVFDEQYF.

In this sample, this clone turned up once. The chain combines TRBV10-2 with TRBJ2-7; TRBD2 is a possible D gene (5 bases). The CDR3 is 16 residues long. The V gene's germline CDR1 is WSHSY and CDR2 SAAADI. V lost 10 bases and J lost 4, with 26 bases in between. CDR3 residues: CATRYSYRTDFYEQYF. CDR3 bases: TGCGCCACCCGCTATTCCTATAGGACGGACTTTTACGAGCAGTACTTC.

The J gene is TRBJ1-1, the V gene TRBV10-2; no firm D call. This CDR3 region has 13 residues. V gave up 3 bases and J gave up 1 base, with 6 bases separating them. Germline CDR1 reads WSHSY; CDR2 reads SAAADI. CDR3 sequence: CASSEQRNTEAFF. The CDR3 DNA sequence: TGCGCCAGCAGTGAACAGAGGAACACTGAAGCTTTCTTT.

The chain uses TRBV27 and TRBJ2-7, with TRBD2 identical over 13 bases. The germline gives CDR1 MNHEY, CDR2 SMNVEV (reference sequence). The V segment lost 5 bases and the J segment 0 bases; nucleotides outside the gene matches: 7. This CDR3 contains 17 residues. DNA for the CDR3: TGTGCCAGCAGTGGGGGACTAGCGGGGTATTTCTCCTACGAGCAGTACTTC. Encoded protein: CASSGGLAGYFSYEQYF.

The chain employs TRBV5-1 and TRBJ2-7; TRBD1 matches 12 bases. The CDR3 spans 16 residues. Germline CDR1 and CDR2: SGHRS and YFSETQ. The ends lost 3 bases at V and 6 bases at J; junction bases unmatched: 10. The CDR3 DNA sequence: TGCGCCAGCAGCTCGTCCGGGACAGGGGGCAGCGGCGAGCAGTACTTC. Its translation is CASSSSGTGGSGEQYF.

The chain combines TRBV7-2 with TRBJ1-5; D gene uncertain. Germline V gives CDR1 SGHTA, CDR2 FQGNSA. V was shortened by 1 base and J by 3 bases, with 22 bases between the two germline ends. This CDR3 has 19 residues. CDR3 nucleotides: TGTGCCAGCAGCTTAGACATCCGACGAAAGAGTCAGGTCAATCAGCCCCAGCATTTT. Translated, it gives CASSLDIRRKSQVNQPQHF.

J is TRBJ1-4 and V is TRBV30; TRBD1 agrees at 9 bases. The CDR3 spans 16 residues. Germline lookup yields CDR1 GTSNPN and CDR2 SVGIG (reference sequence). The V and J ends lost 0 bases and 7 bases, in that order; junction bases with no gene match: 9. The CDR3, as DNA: TGTGCCTGGAGTGTATTGGACAGGGGAGGGGGTGAAAAACTGTTTTTT. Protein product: CAWSVLDRGGGEKLFF. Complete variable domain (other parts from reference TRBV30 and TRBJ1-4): SQTIHQWPATLVQPVGSPLSLECTVEGTSNPNLYWYRQAAGRGLQLLFYSVGIGQISSEVPQNLSASRPQDRQFILSSKKLLLSDSGFYLCAWSVLDRGGGEKLFFGSGTQLSVL.

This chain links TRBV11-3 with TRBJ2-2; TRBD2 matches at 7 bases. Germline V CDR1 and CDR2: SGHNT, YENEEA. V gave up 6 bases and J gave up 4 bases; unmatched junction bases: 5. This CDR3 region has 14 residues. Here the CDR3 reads CASRTSWGTGELFF. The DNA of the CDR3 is TGTGCCAGCAGGACTAGCTGGGGCACCGGGGAGCTGTTTTTT.

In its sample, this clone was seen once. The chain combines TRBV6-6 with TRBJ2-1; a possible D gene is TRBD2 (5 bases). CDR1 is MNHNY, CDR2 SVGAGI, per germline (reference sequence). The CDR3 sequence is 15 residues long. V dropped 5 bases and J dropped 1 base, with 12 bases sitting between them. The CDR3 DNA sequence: TGTGCCAGCAGTCCCCTAGCCCAATCCTACAATGAGCAGTTCTTC. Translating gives CASSPLAQSYNEQFF.

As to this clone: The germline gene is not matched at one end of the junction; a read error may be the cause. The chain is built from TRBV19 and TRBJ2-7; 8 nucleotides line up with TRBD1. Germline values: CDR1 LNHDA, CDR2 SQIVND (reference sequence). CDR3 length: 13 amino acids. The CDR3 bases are TGTGCCAGTAATATAGGACAGGGCTACGAGCAGTACTTC. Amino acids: CASNIGQGYEQYF.

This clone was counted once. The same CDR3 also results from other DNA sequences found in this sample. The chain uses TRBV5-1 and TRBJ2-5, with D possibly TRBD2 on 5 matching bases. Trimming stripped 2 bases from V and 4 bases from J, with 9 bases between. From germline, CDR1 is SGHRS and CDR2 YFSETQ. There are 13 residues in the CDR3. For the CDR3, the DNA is TGCGCCAGCAGCTTAGGAGGACGAGAGACCCAGTACTTC. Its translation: CASSLGGRETQYF.

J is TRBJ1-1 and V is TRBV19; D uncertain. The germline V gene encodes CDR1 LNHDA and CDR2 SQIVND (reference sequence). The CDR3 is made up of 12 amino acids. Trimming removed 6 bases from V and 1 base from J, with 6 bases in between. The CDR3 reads CASSQKNTEAFF. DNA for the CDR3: TGTGCCAGTAGCCAAAAGAACACTGAAGCTTTCTTT.

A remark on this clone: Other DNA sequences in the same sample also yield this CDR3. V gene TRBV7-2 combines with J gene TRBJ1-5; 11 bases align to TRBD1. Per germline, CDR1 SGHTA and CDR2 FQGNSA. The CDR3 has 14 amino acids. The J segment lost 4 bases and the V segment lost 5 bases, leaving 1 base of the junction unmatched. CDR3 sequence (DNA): TGTGCCAGCAGCCGGGACAGGGGGAATCAGCCCCAGCATTTT. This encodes CASSRDRGNQPQHF.

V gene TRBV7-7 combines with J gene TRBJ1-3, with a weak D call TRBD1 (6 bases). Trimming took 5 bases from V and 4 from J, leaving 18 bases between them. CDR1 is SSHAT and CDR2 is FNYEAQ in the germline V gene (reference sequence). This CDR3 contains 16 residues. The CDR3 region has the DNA TGTGCCAGCAGCCAGGGCCAGGGGCTTGACGGAAACACCATATATTTT. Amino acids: CASSQGQGLDGNTIYF.

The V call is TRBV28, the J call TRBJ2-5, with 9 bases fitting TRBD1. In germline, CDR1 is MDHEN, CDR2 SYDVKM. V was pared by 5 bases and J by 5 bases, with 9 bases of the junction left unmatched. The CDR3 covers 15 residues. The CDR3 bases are TGTGCCAGCAGTAGCCCCGGGACAGGGTACGAGACCCAGTACTTC. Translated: CASSSPGTGYETQYF.

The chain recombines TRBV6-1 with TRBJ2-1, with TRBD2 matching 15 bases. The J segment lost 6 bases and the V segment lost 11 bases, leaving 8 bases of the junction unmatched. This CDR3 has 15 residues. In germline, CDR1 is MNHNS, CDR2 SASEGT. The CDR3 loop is CAVGLAGGAFNEQFF. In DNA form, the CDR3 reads TGTGCCGTAGGACTAGCGGGGGGGGCGTTCAATGAGCAGTTCTTC.

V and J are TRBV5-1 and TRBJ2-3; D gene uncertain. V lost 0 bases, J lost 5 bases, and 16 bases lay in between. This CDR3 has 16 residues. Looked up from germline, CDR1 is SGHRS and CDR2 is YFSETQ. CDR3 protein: CASSLAQVLPEDTQYF. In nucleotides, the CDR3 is TGCGCCAGCAGCTTGGCCCAGGTTTTGCCCGAAGATACGCAGTATTTT. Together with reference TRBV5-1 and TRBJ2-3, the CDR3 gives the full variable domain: KAGVTQTPRYLIKTRGQQVTLSCSPISGHRSVSWYQQTPGQGLQFLFEYFSETQRNKGNFPGRFSGRQFSNSRSEMNVSTLELGDSALYLCASSLAQVLPEDTQYFGPGTRLTVL.

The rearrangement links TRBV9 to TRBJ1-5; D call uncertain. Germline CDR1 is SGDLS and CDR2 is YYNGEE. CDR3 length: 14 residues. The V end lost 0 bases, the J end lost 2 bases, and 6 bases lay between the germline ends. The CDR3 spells CASSVDAGNQPQHF. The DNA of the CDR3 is TGTGCCAGCAGCGTAGATGCAGGCAATCAGCCCCAGCATTTT.

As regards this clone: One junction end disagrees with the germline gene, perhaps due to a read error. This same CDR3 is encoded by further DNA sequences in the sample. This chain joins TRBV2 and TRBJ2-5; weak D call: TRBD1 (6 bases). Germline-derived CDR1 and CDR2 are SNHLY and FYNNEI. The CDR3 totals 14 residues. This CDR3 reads CASSNQGSGETQYF. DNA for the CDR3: TGTGCCAGCAGCAATCAGGGGAGTGGAGAGACCCAATACTTC.

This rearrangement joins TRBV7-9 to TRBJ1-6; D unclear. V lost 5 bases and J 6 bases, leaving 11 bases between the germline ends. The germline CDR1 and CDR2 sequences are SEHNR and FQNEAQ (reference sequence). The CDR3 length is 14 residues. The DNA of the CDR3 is TGTGCCAGCAGCCGCACAAACCCTAATTCACCCCTCCACTTT. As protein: CASSRTNPNSPLHF.

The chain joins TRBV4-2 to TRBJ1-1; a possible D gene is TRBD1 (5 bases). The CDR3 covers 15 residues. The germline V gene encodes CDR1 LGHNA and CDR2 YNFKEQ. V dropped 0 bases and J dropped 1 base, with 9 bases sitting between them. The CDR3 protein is CASSQDQRGNTEAFF. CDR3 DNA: TGTGCCAGCAGCCAAGATCAAAGGGGGAACACTGAAGCTTTCTTT.